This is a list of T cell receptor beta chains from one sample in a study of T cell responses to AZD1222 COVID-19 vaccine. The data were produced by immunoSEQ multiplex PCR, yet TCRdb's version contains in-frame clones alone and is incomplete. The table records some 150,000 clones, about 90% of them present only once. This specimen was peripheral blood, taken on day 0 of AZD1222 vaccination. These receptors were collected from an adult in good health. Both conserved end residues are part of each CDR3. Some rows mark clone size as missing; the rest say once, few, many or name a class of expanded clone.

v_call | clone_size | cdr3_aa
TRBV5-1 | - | CASSPGGGDPYEQYF
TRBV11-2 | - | CASSLNTGELFF
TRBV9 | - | CASTRRPNTGELFF
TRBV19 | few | CASSTTGSGYTF
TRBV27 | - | CASRYLGQGDYGYTF
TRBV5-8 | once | CASSRTSGRVRDIQYF
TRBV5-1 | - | CASSPRGVGAEAFF
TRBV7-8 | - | CASSLGEEGYEQYF
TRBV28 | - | CASSFSSGTYEQYF
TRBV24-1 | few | CATSAPGPRGYGYTF
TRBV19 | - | CASSIAGTATYEQYF
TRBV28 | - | CASSIRRIRLGNQPQHF
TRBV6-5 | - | CASYTGGSYGELFF
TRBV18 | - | CASSSVGAEEQYF
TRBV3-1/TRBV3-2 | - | CASSLLGNTGELFF
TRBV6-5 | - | CAISRQANYGYTF
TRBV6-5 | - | CASSRSGGQYEQYF
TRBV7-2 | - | CASSLGRAGGTNEQYF
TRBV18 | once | CASSPGTGHEPQHF
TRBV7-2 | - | CASSLGDSLNSPLHF
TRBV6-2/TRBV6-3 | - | CASSPTGITEAFF
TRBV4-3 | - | CASSPSPMTNQPQHF
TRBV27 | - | CASSLSSSGNTIYF
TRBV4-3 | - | CASSHYLRGTGELFF
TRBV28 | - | CASSRMRGGSPLHF
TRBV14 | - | CASSLQAGREFF
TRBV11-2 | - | CASSLPGTGNVNEQFF
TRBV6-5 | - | CASSYQQGDSPLHF
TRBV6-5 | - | CATSRQGIDTEAFF
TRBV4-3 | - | CATSEQVSGANVLTF
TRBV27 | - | CASRLSAGGAYEQYF
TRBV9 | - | CASSVGLSSGTGYNEQFF
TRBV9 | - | CASSASSESYNEQFF
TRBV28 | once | CASGNPSGYTF
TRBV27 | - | CASSFRQTNNSPLHF
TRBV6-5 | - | CASSYSREGSTDTQYF
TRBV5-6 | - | CASSLARLISYEQYF
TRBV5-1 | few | CASSKTTPVAYNEQFF
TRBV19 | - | CASSTGLGLNTEAFF
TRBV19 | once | CASVGRGNQPQHF
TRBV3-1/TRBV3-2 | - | CASSQDLLAENTGELFF
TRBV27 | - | CASSSLLRTGGRNEQFF
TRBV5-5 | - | CASSYRDSNTEAFF
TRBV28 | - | CASSFGVAETQYF
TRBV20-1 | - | CSASSIATNEKLFF
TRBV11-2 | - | CASSPSGWEQYF
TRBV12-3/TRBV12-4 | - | CASRAGAETQYF
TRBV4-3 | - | CASSQGHPAYEQYF
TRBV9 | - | CASSVGSNEQFF
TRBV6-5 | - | CASSRDRVGGYTF
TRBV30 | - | CAWRQQGNGYTF
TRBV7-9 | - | CASSLQGRSGNTIYF
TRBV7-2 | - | CASSLRSPDTQYF
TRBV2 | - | CASSGGGYNEQFF
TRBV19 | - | CASNMGAADTDTQYF